This TCR beta chain appears in the sequencing data of a study of blood T cells in healthy people across ages. Study information: Template-switching capture recovered about one barcoded beta molecule per two T cells.

The CDR3 sequence is 15 residues long. V was shortened by 4 bases and J by 0 bases, with 12 bases between the two germline ends. Germline-derived CDR1 and CDR2 are MNHNY and SVGAGI (reference sequence). To note about this clonotype: Its antigen is still unknown.

Study-wide findings and caveats: With naive T cell percentage, TCR beta diversity showed a strong correlation. Both higher diversity and more naive CD4+ cells marked long-lived donors when set against aged donors.

The donors, healthy Caucasians from Russia, were aged roughly 6 to 100. Using a J-beta primer mix together with a sample-barcoded 5' primer, a second PCR was run for roughly 7 to 12 cycles. In TCRdb, the 5' RACE reads were re-called with MiXCR into one record per CDR3 protein. The sample holds about 1.8 million distinct CDR3 sequences, around 50% seen once. The receptor comes from a woman aged 40 to 50 in good health. Sequences were obtained from blood. The chain couples TRBV6-6 to TRBJ2-5; tentatively, D is TRBD2 (6 bases). As DNA, the CDR3 is TGTGCCAGCAGTTCTATCCGGGGGTACCAAGAGACCCAGTACTTC. Translated, it gives CASSSIRGYQETQYF.